This is a list of T cell receptor beta chains from one sample in a study of blood T cell repertoires in COVID-19. Clones were read by immunoSEQ multiplex PCR, and TCRdb kept only the in-frame ones, dropping some. The data contain fewer than 200,000 clones, roughly 89% of them singletons. Sequencing was carried out using peripheral blood. These receptors were taken from a woman in her sixties or seventies who had recovered from COVID-19. Each CDR3 is given with its conserved first and last residue. A D gene is named only where the DNA matches it firmly. Rows give clone size only sometimes, using once, few, many, or a class for an expanded clone.

-	TRBV4-3	TRBJ1-5	-	CASSQDSLGRARQPQHF	TGCGCCAGCAGCCAAGATTCATTGGGCAGGGCAAGACAGCCCCAGCATTTT
TRBD1	TRBV14	TRBJ1-1	-	CASRGPDRDHEAFF	TGTGCCAGCAGGGGTCCCGACAGGGACCATGAAGCTTTCTTT
-	TRBV5-1	TRBJ2-5	-	CASSLAAGKETQYF	TGCGCCAGCAGCTTGGCGGCGGGGAAAGAGACCCAGTACTTC
TRBD1	TRBV27	TRBJ1-1	-	CASRLDRGLTEAFF	TGTGCCAGCAGGTTAGACAGGGGGCTCACTGAAGCTTTCTTT
-	TRBV29-1	TRBJ2-7	-	CSVGLLAEYEQYF	TGCAGCGTTGGGCTACTAGCCGAATACGAGCAGTACTTC
TRBD2	TRBV29-1	TRBJ2-2	-	CSVQSGARSGELFF	TGCAGCGTCCAAAGCGGGGCCAGGTCCGGGGAGCTGTTTTTT
-	TRBV29-1	TRBJ2-7	-	CSVEMAQSYEQYF	TGCAGCGTTGAAATGGCACAGTCCTACGAGCAGTACTTC
-	TRBV28	TRBJ2-6	-	CASSSKAGQLSGANVLTF	TGTGCCAGCAGCTCAAAAGCGGGACAACTCTCTGGGGCCAACGTCCTGACTTTC
TRBD1	TRBV7-3	TRBJ2-3	-	CASSITGDRALLDTQYF	TGTGCCAGCAGCATAACCGGTGACAGGGCTTTATTAGATACGCAGTATTTT
TRBD1	TRBV11-2	TRBJ2-5	once	CASSLGTTGGRETQYF	TGTGCCAGCAGCTTAGGGACGACAGGGGGCCGAGAGACCCAGTACTTC
-	TRBV19	TRBJ1-2	-	CASSMFGTLYGYTF	TGTGCCAGTAGTATGTTCGGGACACTCTATGGCTACACCTTC
-	TRBV6-5	TRBJ1-2	-	CASTSDTGYTF	TGTGCCAGCACCTCGGACACTGGCTACACCTTC
-	TRBV19	TRBJ1-5	-	CASSSNQGTGQPQHF	TGTGCCAGTAGTTCCAATCAGGGTACCGGTCAGCCCCAGCATTTT
TRBD2	TRBV28	TRBJ2-1	-	CASKKGREGPNEQFF	TGTGCCAGCAAGAAGGGACGGGAGGGCCCCAATGAGCAGTTCTTC
-	TRBV7-8	TRBJ2-7	-	CASSTIRGNEQYF	TGTGCCAGCAGTACCATACGGGGTAACGAGCAGTACTTC
TRBD1	TRBV5-1	TRBJ1-1	-	CASSSTATTGFTEAFF	TGCGCCAGCAGCTCCACAGCTACGACAGGGTTCACTGAAGCTTTCTTT
-	TRBV19	TRBJ2-7	few	CASSTPYEQYF	TGTGCCAGTAGTACTCCCTACGAGCAGTACTTC
TRBD1	TRBV3-1/TRBV3-2	TRBJ1-2	-	CASSHLLTGTRYGYTF	TGTGCCAGCAGCCATTTATTGACAGGGACTCGCTATGGCTACACCTTC
-	TRBV24-1	TRBJ2-5	-	CATMADQETQYF	TGTGCCACCATGGCAGACCAAGAGACCCAGTACTTC
-	TRBV6-1	TRBJ1-4	-	CASSEGGPPNEKLFF	TGTGCCAGCAGTGAAGGGGGGCCGCCGAATGAAAAACTGTTTTTT
TRBD1	TRBV19	TRBJ1-1	-	CASKQRGQGAGEAFF	TGTGCCAGTAAACAACGGGGACAGGGGGCCGGTGAAGCTTTCTTT
-	TRBV2	TRBJ2-6	-	CASSSSGANVLTF	TGTGCCAGCAGCAGCTCTGGGGCCAACGTCCTGACTTTC
-	TRBV10-3	TRBJ1-5	-	CAIKGENQPQHF	TGTGCCATCAAGGGGGAAAATCAGCCCCAGCATTTT
TRBD1	TRBV29-1	TRBJ2-4	-	CSVGTESDIQYF	TGCAGCGTCGGGACAGAATCGGACATTCAGTACTTC
TRBD1	TRBV27	TRBJ2-3	few	CASSLNRDSPDTQYF	TGTGCCAGCAGTTTAAACCGGGACAGCCCAGATACGCAGTATTTT
TRBD1	TRBV23-1	TRBJ2-1	-	CGRQGIYNEQFF	TGCGGACGACAGGGGATCTACAATGAGCAGTTCTTC
-	TRBV19	TRBJ1-1	-	CASSIDQRVTFF	TGTGCCAGTAGTATAGATCAGCGGGTGACTTTCTTT
-	TRBV6-5	TRBJ1-2	-	CASSYSGRVNGYTF	TGTGCCAGCAGTTACTCGGGGAGAGTCAATGGCTACACCTTC
-	TRBV28	TRBJ1-2	-	CASSTQDPGVGYTF	TGTGCCAGCAGCACTCAGGATCCGGGGGTGGGCTACACCTTC
-	TRBV12-3/TRBV12-4	TRBJ1-5	-	CASTAGQNQHF	TGTGCCAGCACCGCTGGGCAGAACCAGCATTTT
TRBD1	TRBV27	TRBJ2-7	-	CASSDFRDRGAEQYF	TGTGCCAGCAGTGACTTTCGGGACAGGGGCGCAGAGCAGTACTTC
-	TRBV10-1	TRBJ1-4	once	CASSEERWEAWGRRRKLFF	TGCGCCAGCAGTGAGGAGAGGTGGGAGGCTTGGGGACGGCGCAGAAAACTGTTTTTT
-	TRBV19	TRBJ1-5	-	CASSMGRGSNQPQHF	TGTGCCAGTAGTATGGGAAGGGGAAGCAATCAGCCCCAGCATTTT
-	TRBV6-4	TRBJ1-6	-	CATGEGLYNSPLHF	TGTGCCACTGGGGAGGGCCTCTATAATTCACCCCTCCACTTT
-	TRBV28	TRBJ1-4	-	CASNPAPIEGKLFF	TGTGCCAGCAACCCAGCACCAATCGAGGGAAAACTGTTTTTT
TRBD1	TRBV7-3	TRBJ1-1	once	CASSTTGTGAAFF	TGTGCCAGCAGCACAACGGGGACAGGGGCTGCTTTCTTT
TRBD1	TRBV9	TRBJ2-4	-	CASSVGLRDRGHLAKNIQYF	TGTGCCAGCAGCGTTGGACTCCGGGACAGGGGGCACCTAGCCAAAAACATTCAGTACTTC
-	TRBV5-1	TRBJ2-5	-	CASSGVHEGETQYF	TGCGCCAGCAGCGGGGTTCATGAGGGCGAGACCCAGTACTTC
-	TRBV27	TRBJ2-7	few	CASSSSLSYEQYF	TGTGCCAGCAGTTCCTCCCTCTCCTACGAGCAGTACTTC
-	TRBV30	TRBJ2-3	-	CAWSGGQTTDTQYF	TGTGCCTGGAGCGGTGGGCAGACCACAGATACGCAGTATTTT
TRBD1	TRBV9	TRBJ1-1	-	CASSVGPTGVGNTEAFF	TGTGCCAGCAGCGTAGGGCCCACAGGGGTGGGGAACACTGAAGCTTTCTTT
-	TRBV5-1	TRBJ1-2	-	CASSFSNNGYTF	TGCGCCAGCAGCTTTAGCAATAATGGCTACACCTTC
-	TRBV4-1	TRBJ1-4	few	CASSQVTGGREKLFF	TGCGCCAGCAGCCAAGTCACCGGGGGACGAGAAAAACTGTTTTTT
-	TRBV28	TRBJ1-2	-	CASSLKQAYGYTF	TGTGCCAGCAGTTTAAAGCAGGCCTATGGCTACACCTTC